A single sample gave rise to the 15 T cell receptor beta chains below, sequenced in a study of glioma-infiltrating T cells after dendritic cell vaccination. Clones were sequenced by immunoSEQ multiplex PCR, and TCRdb holds only the in-frame ones, with some missing. The data hold approximately 100,000 clones, with roughly 79% observed a single time. Sequencing used blood, obtained before dendritic cell vaccination. The receptors were gathered from a human donor with glioblastoma.

This chain uses TRBV28 with TRBJ2-7, with a possible D match to TRBD2 (6 bases). V was trimmed by 4 bases and J by 3 bases, leaving 19 bases between them. Germline V gene data show CDR1 as MDHEN and CDR2 as SYDVKM. This CDR3 is built from 16 residues. The CDR3 loop reads CASSSPRRDGNYEQYF. The CDR3 DNA reads as TGTGCCAGCAGTTCCCCCCGGCGGGACGGGAACTACGAGCAGTACTTC.

The genes are TRBV4-1 and TRBJ2-2, with 8 positions matching TRBD1. CDR3 length: 16 residues. Looked up from germline, CDR1 is MGHRA and CDR2 is YSYEKL. After removal of 0 bases from V and 5 bases from J, the junction contained 5 bases not matched to a gene. CDR3 sequence (DNA): TGCGCCAGCAGCCAAGAAGGAACAGGGGGGACCGGGGAGCTGTTTTTT. The encoded protein is CASSQEGTGGTGELFF.

J is TRBJ2-6 and V is TRBV6-4, with 10 bases matching TRBD1. The CDR3 length is 17 residues. J lost 2 bases, V lost 1 base, and 2 bases had no gene match. In germline, CDR1 is MRHNA, CDR2 SNTAGT. The CDR3 DNA sequence: TGTGCCAGCAGTGACTGGGGGACAGGGGCTGGGGCCAACGTCCTGACTTTC. Encoded protein: CASSDWGTGAGANVLTF.

This clone was detected a few times. V usage is TRBV2 and J usage is TRBJ2-1; 9 positions agree with TRBD2. The V segment lost 8 bases and the J segment 3 bases; nucleotides outside the gene matches: 5. The CDR3 totals 14 residues. Germline-derived CDR1 and CDR2 are SNHLY and FYNNEI. The CDR3: CASRLAALYNEQFF. The CDR3, as DNA: TGTGCCAGCCGACTAGCGGCTCTCTACAATGAGCAGTTCTTC.

The chain combines TRBV5-1 with TRBJ2-5, with TRBD2 matching over 10 bases. V trimming: 4 bases; J trimming: 3 bases; junction bases outside the gene matches: 6. Germline V gene lookup returns CDR1 SGHRS and CDR2 YFSETQ. This CDR3 is 15 amino acids long. In DNA, the CDR3 is TGCGCCAGCAGCCGAGCTGGACTAGCGGAAGAGACCCAGTACTTC. Translation: CASSRAGLAEETQYF. Full variable domain (missing parts from reference TRBV5-1 and TRBJ2-5): KAGVTQTPRYLIKTRGQQVTLSCSPISGHRSVSWYQQTPGQGLQFLFEYFSETQRNKGNFPGRFSGRQFSNSRSEMNVSTLELGDSALYLCASSRAGLAEETQYFGPGTRLLVL.

The CDR3: CATNGQADYGYTF. CDR3 DNA: TGTGCCACGAACGGACAGGCCGACTATGGCTACACCTTC. The chain joins TRBV19 to TRBJ1-2, with 7 bases lining up with TRBD1. CDR1 LNHDA and CDR2 SQIVND come from the germline V gene (reference sequence). After removal of 10 bases from V and 3 bases from J, the junction contained 8 bases not matched to a gene. The CDR3 contains 13 residues.

The V call is TRBV9, the J call TRBJ2-1; D remains unclear. CDR3 length: 16 amino acids. Trimming took off 0 bases at V and 3 bases at J, with 13 bases between the two ends. Germline lookup yields CDR1 SGDLS and CDR2 YYNGEE. The CDR3 DNA reads TGTGCCAGCAGCGTAGCTCAGGAATCCCTCTACAATGAGCAGTTCTTC. Translating it yields CASSVAQESLYNEQFF.

This sequence joins TRBV11-3 and TRBJ2-5; D is undetermined. The CDR3 extends over 16 amino acids. Looked up from germline, CDR1 is SGHNT and CDR2 is YENEEA. Trimming took off 1 base at V and 0 bases at J, with 12 bases between the two ends. CDR3 sequence: CASSLAVTEYQETQYF. DNA for the CDR3: TGTGCCAGCAGCTTAGCAGTAACAGAATACCAAGAGACCCAGTACTTC.

The rearrangement joins TRBV5-4 to TRBJ1-1, with no clear D. The CDR3 runs to 16 residues. Germline V CDR1 and CDR2: SGHNT, YYREEE (reference sequence). Trimming removed 0 bases at V and 0 bases at J, with 12 bases between. CDR3 amino acids: CASSLDAGAMNTEAFF. For the CDR3, the DNA is TGTGCCAGCAGCTTGGACGCGGGAGCCATGAACACTGAAGCTTTCTTT.

The V gene is TRBV7-9, the J gene TRBJ2-5; the D gene is possibly TRBD2 (7 bases). Deletions cut 5 bases from V and 5 bases from J, with 12 bases between. Germline lookup yields CDR1 SEHNR and CDR2 FQNEAQ (reference sequence). This CDR3 region has 13 residues. CDR3 amino acids: CASSPRGAETQYF. The CDR3 coding sequence is TGTGCCAGCAGCCCTCGGGGGGCGGAGACCCAGTACTTC.

The V call is TRBV5-5, the J call TRBJ2-3; TRBD2 aligns across 10 bases. Germline assignment: CDR1 SGHKS and CDR2 YYEKEE (reference sequence). V was clipped by 4 bases and J by 2 bases; unmatched bases: 10. This CDR3 is 17 amino acids long. The CDR3 loop is CASSPRRSGGATDTQYF. CDR3 nucleotides: TGTGCCAGCAGCCCCCGCCGGAGCGGGGGGGCCACAGATACGCAGTATTTT. The full variable domain, completed using reference TRBV5-5 and TRBJ2-3, is DAGVTQSPTHLIKTRGQQVTLRCSPISGHKSVSWYQQVLGQGPQFIFQYYEKEERGRGNFPDRFSARQFPNYSSELNVNALLLGDSALYLCASSPRRSGGATDTQYFGPGTRLTVL.

This clone has more than one count but fewer than ten. J is TRBJ2-3 and V is TRBV30; TRBD2 matches 10 bases. This CDR3 is 15 amino acids long. Germline values: CDR1 GTSNPN, CDR2 SVGIG (reference sequence). With 0 bases clipped from V and 6 bases from J, the junction kept 6 bases outside the gene matches. CDR3 protein: CAWSVKRGGLDTQYF. As DNA, the CDR3 is TGTGCCTGGAGTGTAAAGCGGGGGGGCTTGGATACGCAGTATTTT.

The chain uses TRBV7-2 and TRBJ2-3; D is perhaps TRBD2 (6 bases). V dropped 5 bases and J dropped 0 bases, with 9 bases sitting between them. The germline V gene encodes CDR1 SGHTA and CDR2 FQGNSA. The CDR3 runs 14 residues. The DNA of the CDR3 is TGTGCCAGCAGCCATAGCGGTAGCACAGATACGCAGTATTTT. Amino acid sequence: CASSHSGSTDTQYF.

V and J are TRBV30 and TRBJ1-2; D may be TRBD1 (6 bases). Germline-derived CDR1 and CDR2 are GTSNPN and SVGIG (reference sequence). The CDR3 length is 14 residues. Between the trimmed V and J ends, which lost 2 bases and 7 bases, there was a span of 17 bases. The CDR3 reads CAWSPTGILSGYTF. CDR3 DNA: TGTGCCTGGAGTCCTACAGGGATCCTATCTGGCTACACCTTC. Supplemented by reference TRBV30 and TRBJ1-2, the full variable domain reads SQTIHQWPATLVQPVGSPLSLECTVEGTSNPNLYWYRQAAGRGLQLLFYSVGIGQISSEVPQNLSASRPQDRQFILSSKKLLLSDSGFYLCAWSPTGILSGYTFGSGTRLTVV.

In regard to this clone: Other DNA sequences from this sample encode an identical CDR3 as well. This chain uses TRBV7-9 with TRBJ1-6; D gene unclear. Germline CDR1 reads SEHNR; CDR2 reads FQNEAQ (reference sequence). Trimming removed 3 bases from V and 2 bases from J, with 11 bases in between. The CDR3 spans 16 residues. Written as DNA, the CDR3 is TGTGCCAGCAGCTTCCCCAAATCCACCTATAATTCACCCCTCCACTTT. This sequence encodes CASSFPKSTYNSPLHF.